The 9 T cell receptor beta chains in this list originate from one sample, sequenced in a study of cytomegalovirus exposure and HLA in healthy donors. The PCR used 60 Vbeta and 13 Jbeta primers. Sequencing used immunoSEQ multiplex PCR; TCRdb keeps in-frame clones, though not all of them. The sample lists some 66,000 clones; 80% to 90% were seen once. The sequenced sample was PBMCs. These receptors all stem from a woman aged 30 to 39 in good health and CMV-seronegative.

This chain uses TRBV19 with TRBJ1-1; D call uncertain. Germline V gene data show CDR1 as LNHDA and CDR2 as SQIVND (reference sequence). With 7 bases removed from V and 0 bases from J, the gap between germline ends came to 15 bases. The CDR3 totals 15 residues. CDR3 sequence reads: CASIRIRLMNTEAFF. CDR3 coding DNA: TGTGCCAGTATTAGGATCAGACTAATGAACACTGAAGCTTTCTTT. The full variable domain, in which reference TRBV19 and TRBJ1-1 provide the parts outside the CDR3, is DGGITQSPKYLFRKEGQNVTLSCEQNLNHDAMYWYRQDPGQGLRLIYYSQIVNDFQKGDIAEGYSVSREKKESFPLTVTSAQKNPTAFYLCASIRIRLMNTEAFFGQGTRLTVV.

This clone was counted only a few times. The CDR3 sequence is CASSLDSAGEMGDEQYF. DNA for the CDR3: TGTGCCAGCAGCTTGGACTCCGCGGGGGAGATGGGTGACGAGCAGTACTTC. The chain couples TRBV5-6 to TRBJ2-7, with TRBD2 matching over 7 bases. Germline V gene sequence: CDR1 SGHDT, CDR2 YYEEEE. There are 17 residues in the CDR3. After removal of 0 bases from V and 5 bases from J, the junction contained 14 bases not matched to a gene.

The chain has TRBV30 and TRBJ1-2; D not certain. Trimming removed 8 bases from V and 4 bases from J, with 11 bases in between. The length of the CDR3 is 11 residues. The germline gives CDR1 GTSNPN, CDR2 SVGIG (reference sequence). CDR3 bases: TGTGCCACTTTCGATGTCTATGGCTACACCTTC. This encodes CATFDVYGYTF.

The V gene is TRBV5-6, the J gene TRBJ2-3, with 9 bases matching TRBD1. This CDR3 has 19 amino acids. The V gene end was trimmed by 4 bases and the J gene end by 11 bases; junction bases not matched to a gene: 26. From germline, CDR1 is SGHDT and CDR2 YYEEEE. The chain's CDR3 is CASSGIWDRAVPSQTQQYF. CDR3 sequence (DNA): TGTGCCAGCAGCGGTATTTGGGACAGGGCAGTCCCATCCCAAACCCAGCAGTATTTT.

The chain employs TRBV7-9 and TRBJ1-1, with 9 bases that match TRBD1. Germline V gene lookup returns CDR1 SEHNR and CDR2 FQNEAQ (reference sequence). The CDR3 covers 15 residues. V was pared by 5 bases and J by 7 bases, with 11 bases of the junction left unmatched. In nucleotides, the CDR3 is TGTGCCAGCAGCACAAGAACAGGGGGCCGGGATGAAGCTTTCTTT. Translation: CASSTRTGGRDEAFF.

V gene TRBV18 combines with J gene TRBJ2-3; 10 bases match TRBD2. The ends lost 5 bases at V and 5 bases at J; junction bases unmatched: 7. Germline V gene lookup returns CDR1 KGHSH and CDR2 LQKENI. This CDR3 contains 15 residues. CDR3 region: CASSISGGARDTQYF. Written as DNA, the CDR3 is TGTGCCAGCTCAATCAGCGGGGGGGCTCGAGATACGCAGTATTTT.

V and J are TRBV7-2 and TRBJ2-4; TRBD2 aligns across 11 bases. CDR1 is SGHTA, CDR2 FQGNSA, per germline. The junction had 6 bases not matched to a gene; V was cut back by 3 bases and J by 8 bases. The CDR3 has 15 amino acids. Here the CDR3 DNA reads TGTGCCAGCAGCTTCGAGCTAGCGGGGGGAGACATTCAGTACTTC. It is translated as CASSFELAGGDIQYF.

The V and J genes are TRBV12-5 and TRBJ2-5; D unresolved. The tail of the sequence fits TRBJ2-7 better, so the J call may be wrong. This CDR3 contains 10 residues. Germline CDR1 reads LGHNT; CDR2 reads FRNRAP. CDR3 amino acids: CASAFHEQYF. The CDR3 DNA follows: TGTGCTAGTGCGTTCCACGAGCAGTACTTC.

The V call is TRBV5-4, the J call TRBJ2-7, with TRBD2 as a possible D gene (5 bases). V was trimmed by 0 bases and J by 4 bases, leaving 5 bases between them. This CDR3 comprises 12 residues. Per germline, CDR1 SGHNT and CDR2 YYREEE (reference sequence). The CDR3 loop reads CASSLERYEQYF. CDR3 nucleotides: TGTGCCAGCAGCTTGGAGCGGTACGAGCAGTACTTC.